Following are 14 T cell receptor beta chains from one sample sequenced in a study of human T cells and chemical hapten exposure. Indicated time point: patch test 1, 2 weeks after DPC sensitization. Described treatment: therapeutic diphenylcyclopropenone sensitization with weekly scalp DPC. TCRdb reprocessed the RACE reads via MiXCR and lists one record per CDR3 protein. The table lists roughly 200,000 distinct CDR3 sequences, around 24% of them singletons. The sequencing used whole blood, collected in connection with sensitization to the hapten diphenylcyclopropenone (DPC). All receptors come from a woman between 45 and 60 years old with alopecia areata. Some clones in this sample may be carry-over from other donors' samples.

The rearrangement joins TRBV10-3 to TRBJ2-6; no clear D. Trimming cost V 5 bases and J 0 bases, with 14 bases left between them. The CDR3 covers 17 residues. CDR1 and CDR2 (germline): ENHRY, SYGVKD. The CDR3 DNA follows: TGTGCCATCAGTTACGCGGACGCGTCCTCTGGGGCCAACGTCCTGACTTTC. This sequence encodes CAISYADASSGANVLTF.

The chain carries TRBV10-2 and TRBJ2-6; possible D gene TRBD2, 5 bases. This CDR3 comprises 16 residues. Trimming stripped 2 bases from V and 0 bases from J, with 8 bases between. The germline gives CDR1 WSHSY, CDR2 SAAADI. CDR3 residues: CASSEGRSSGANVLTF. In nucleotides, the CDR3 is TGCGCCAGCAGTGAGGGGAGAAGCTCTGGGGCCAACGTCCTGACTTTC.

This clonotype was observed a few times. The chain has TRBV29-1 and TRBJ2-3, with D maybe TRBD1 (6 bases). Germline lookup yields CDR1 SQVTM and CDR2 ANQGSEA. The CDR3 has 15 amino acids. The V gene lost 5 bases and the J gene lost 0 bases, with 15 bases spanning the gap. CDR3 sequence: CSVHTGTHSTDTQYF. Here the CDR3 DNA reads TGCAGCGTTCACACCGGGACACATAGCACAGATACGCAGTATTTT.

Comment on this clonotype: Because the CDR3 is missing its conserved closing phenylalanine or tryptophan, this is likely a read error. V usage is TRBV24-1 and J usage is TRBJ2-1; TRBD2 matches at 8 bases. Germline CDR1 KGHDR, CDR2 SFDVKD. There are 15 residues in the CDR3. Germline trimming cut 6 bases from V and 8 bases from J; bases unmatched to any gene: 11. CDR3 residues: CATSPGTSDVDEQFS. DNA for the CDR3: TGTGCCACCAGTCCCGGGACTAGTGATGTCGATGAGCAGTTCTCC.

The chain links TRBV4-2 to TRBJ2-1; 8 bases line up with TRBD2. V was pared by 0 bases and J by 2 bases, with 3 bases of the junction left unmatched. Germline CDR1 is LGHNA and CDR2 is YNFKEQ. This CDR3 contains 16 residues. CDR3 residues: CASSQESSGAYNEQFF. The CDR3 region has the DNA TGTGCCAGCAGCCAAGAGAGTAGCGGGGCCTACAATGAGCAGTTCTTC.

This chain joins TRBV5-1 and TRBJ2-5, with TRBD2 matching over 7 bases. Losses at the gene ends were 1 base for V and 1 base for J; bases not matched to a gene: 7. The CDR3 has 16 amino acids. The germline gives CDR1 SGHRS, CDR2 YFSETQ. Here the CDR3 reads CASSLHDGRIQETQYF. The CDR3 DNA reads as TGCGCCAGCAGCTTGCATGACGGGAGGATCCAAGAGACCCAGTACTTC.

CDR3 loop: CASSYTSGRASYNEQFF. The CDR3 DNA reads as TGCGCCAGCAGCTATACTAGCGGGAGGGCCTCCTACAATGAGCAGTTCTTC. This chain joins TRBV5-1 and TRBJ2-1, with TRBD2 matching 13 bases. V shed 3 bases and J 0 bases; nucleotides not matched to a gene: 3. The CDR3 has 17 amino acids. The V gene's germline CDR1 is SGHRS and CDR2 YFSETQ.

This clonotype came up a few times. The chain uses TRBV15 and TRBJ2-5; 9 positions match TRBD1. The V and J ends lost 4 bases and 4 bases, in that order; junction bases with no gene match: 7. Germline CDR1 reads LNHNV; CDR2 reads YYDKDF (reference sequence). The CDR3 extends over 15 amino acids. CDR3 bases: TGTGCCACCAGCACATTCGGGACAGGGATAGAGACCCAGTACTTC. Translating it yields CATSTFGTGIETQYF.

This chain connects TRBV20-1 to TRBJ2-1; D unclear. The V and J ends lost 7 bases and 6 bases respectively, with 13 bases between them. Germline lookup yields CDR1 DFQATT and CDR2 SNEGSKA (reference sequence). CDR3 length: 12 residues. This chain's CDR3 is CSVSRVFNEQFF. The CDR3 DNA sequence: TGCAGTGTTTCTAGGGTCTTCAATGAGCAGTTCTTC.

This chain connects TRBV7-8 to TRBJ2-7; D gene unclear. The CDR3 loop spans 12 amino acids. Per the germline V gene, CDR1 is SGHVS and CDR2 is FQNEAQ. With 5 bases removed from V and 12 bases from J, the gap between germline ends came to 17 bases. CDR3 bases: TGTGCCAGCAGCCAAAAGGAAACAGTTGCGTACTTC. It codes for CASSQKETVAYF.

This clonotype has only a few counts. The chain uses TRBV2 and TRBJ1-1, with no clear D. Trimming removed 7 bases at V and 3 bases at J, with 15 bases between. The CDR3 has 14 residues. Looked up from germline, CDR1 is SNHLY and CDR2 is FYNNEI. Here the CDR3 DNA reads TGTGCCAGCACTCTAAGCAGAGTGGACACTGAAGCTTTCTTT. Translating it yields CASTLSRVDTEAFF.

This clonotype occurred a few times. CDR3 amino acids: CASAWTSGPQETQYF. CDR3 bases: TGTGCCAGCGCATGGACTAGCGGGCCACAAGAGACCCAGTACTTC. The chain couples TRBV6-2 or TRBV6-3 to TRBJ2-5, with TRBD2 matching 11 bases. The germline CDR1 and CDR2 sequences are MNHEY and SVGEGT. V lost 8 bases, J lost 2 bases, and 7 bases stayed unmatched. This CDR3 spans 15 amino acids.

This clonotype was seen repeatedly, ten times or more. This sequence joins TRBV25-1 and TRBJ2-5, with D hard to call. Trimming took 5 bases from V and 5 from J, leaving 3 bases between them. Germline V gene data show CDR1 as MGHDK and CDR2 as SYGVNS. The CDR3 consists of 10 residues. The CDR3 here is CASSLETQYF. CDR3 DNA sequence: TGTGCCAGCAGTCTCGAGACCCAGTACTTC.

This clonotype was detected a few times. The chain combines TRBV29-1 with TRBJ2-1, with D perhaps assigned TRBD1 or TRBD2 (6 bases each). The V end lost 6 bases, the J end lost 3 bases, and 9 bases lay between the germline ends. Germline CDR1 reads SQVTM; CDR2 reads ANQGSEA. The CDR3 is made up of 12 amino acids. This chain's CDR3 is CSVGGHYNEQFF. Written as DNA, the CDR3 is TGCAGCGTCGGGGGCCACTACAATGAGCAGTTCTTC.